This T cell receptor (beta chain) was identified during a study of blood T cell repertoires in COVID-19 (dated by TCRdb to 2020 to 2022). Regarding the research as a whole: Samples from collaborators originated in the United States, Italy and Spain and spanned both the acute and convalescent phases of COVID-19. The samples were drawn from two sources: the first 160 participants of the ongoing ImmuneRACE study, and about 1,300 subjects contributed by 6 global collaborators. A freely available public database, intended as a resource for researchers studying the immune response to SARS-CoV-2, is where the repertoires were released. Where HLA class I and class II types were available, the types were taken from metadata supplied by the sample provider, not from assay-based typing. The material from the prospective study consisted of cDNA or gDNA derived from T cells, B-cell-depleted T cells, or PBMCs. Subjects who had been exposed to COVID-19, were actively infected with it, or had recovered from it provided the deeply sampled blood TCRbeta repertoires that made up the dataset. A de-identified subject ID, COVID-19 status, age in years and sex were almost always included in the sample metadata.

The germline V gene encodes CDR1 ENHRY and CDR2 SYGVKD. Taken from cysteine to phenylalanine, the CDR3 has 13 residues. CDR3 DNA only is kept here, 39 bases in frame from base 1. V is trimmed back by 5 bases and J by 5 bases, and the junction contains 4 bases that no gene match accounts for. Comment on this clone: Its binding antigen is unknown. One base away there is no much larger clone; base qualities are not given.

At one collaborating source in Seattle, patients were enrolled during active infection and were followed longitudinally through the course of disease. The collaborating institutions used their own protocols to collect whole blood in K2EDTA tubes. For TCRbeta analysis, collaborators shipped samples in one of three forms: frozen whole blood, isolated PBMCs, or DNA extracted from either of those sample types. Findings and caveats that apply to the study as a whole: Clinical and demographic metadata were provided uncurated, with the amount varying by source and participant.

TCRbeta CDR3 regions were amplified from genomic DNA by means of the immunoSEQ Assay, a bias-controlled multiplex PCR. In the original analysis: Nucleated cell counts per sample were estimated from amplification of reference gene primers within the assay. To quantify the absolute abundance of each unique TCRbeta CDR3 rearrangement, sequence reads were collapsed and filtered. For each sample, productive Simpson clonality was calculated by taking the square root of Simpson's diversity index across productive rearrangements. TCRdb took over this immuneACCESS table, retaining in-frame rearrangements with V and J assigned. Such tables are incomplete; in checked studies, under half of the missing clones stem from an unresolved V gene, and the remainder is unexplained. V, J and clone size were drawn from that table, and D and trimming were deduced from the DNA. The sample table contains approximately 170,000 clones; only one count was recorded for approximately 85% of them. The ten largest clones represent 5.5% to 8% of the sample.

Sequences were obtained from peripheral blood. This clonotype was sampled from a man at least 80 years old with COVID-19, enrolled during active disease. Recombination connected TRBV10-3 to TRBJ1-1, and TRBD1 aligns with 8 junction nucleotides. The DNA is as follows: TGTGCCATCAGTAGGACAGGGAATACTGAAGCTTTCTTT. Its protein is CAISRTGNTEAFF.